Below, 29 T cell receptor beta chains from the same sample are listed, as sequenced in a study of T cell repertoires in cytomegalovirus infection. TCRdb recomputed calls from the reads with MiXCR, one row per CDR3 protein. Seen here are approximately 240,000 distinct CDR3 sequences, roughly 12% observed once, and the top ten hold 1.6%. Sequencing input: PBMCs. The receptor source for this set is a human donor in good health (CMV status not recorded). Some clones in this sample may be carry-over from other donors' samples.

This clonotype was found a few times. The chain carries TRBV5-6 and TRBJ2-1; 9 bases line up with TRBD2. Germline-derived CDR1 and CDR2 are SGHDT and YYEEEE. Unmatched junction bases numbered 4, after V lost 0 bases and J lost 6 bases. The CDR3 length is 15 residues. CDR3 residues: CASSLGTSETNEQFF. In DNA form, the CDR3 reads TGTGCCAGCAGCTTGGGGACTAGCGAAACCAATGAGCAGTTCTTC.

This clonotype was detected only a few times. CDR3 loop: CASSPHGVNSYEQYF. The CDR3 bases are TGTGCCAGCAGTCCGCACGGCGTGAACTCCTACGAGCAGTACTTC. J is TRBJ2-7 and V is TRBV28; unclear D gene. CDR1 and CDR2 from the germline V gene are MDHEN and SYDVKM. V was shortened by 5 bases and J by 0 bases, with 14 bases between the two germline ends. The CDR3 has 15 amino acids. Filled out from reference TRBV28 and TRBJ2-7, the complete variable domain reads DVKVTQSSRYLVKRTGEKVFLECVQDMDHENMFWYRQDPGLGLRLIYFSYDVKMKEKGDIPEGYSVSREKKERFSLILESASTNQTSMYLCASSPHGVNSYEQYFGPGTRLTVT.

The J gene is TRBJ2-1, the V gene TRBV3-1; weak D call: TRBD1 (6 bases). The V gene's germline CDR1 is LGHDT and CDR2 YNNKEL (reference sequence). CDR3 size: 15 residues. Between the trimmed V and J ends, which lost 3 bases and 5 bases, there was a span of 14 bases. The CDR3 DNA reads as TGTGCCAGCAGCCAGGGGGCCTTCACCAACAATGAGCAGTTCTTC. Its translation is CASSQGAFTNNEQFF.

This clonotype has at least ten counts. The chain couples TRBV4-1 to TRBJ2-5; D unresolved. This CDR3 spans 16 amino acids. V was trimmed by 5 bases and J by 2 bases, leaving 18 bases between them. Germline CDR1 and CDR2: MGHRA and YSYEKL. In DNA, the CDR3 is TGCGCCAGCAGCTCATCGGACGGCTCTTATCAAGAGACCCAGTACTTC. Residues: CASSSSDGSYQETQYF.

This clonotype was found many times. CDR3 nucleotides: TGTGCCAGCAGCCCGACAGGGGACAGTGGCTACACCTTC. Its translation is CASSPTGDSGYTF. The V and J genes are TRBV7-2 and TRBJ1-2, with 8 bases fitting TRBD1. This CDR3 has 13 amino acids. The germline V gene encodes CDR1 SGHTA and CDR2 FQGNSA. V lost 5 bases, J lost 7 bases, and 6 bases stayed unmatched.

This clonotype appeared a few times. This sequence joins TRBV29-1 and TRBJ2-3; D possibly corresponds to TRBD1 (5 bases). The CDR3 covers 15 residues. Trimming left V 6 bases short and J 2 bases short, with 18 bases between. The germline CDR1 and CDR2 sequences are SQVTM and ANQGSEA. CDR3 amino acids: CSVAAWGSPTDTQYF. CDR3 nucleotides: TGCAGCGTGGCCGCCTGGGGCAGCCCCACAGATACGCAGTATTTT.

The table lists this clonotype with many counts. The chain employs TRBV7-2 and TRBJ1-1; weak D call: TRBD1 (6 bases). In germline, CDR1 is SGHTA, CDR2 FQGNSA. This CDR3 is built from 15 residues. Trimming cost V 4 bases and J 4 bases, with 16 bases left between them. In nucleotides, the CDR3 is TGTGCCAGCAGCTGGGGGGGGGCCCGGACCACTGAAGCTTTCTTT. Its protein is CASSWGGARTTEAFF.

The chain employs TRBV14 and TRBJ2-2; D not resolved. V was pared by 1 base and J by 8 bases, with 8 bases between. The CDR3 is 13 amino acids. Germline-derived CDR1 and CDR2 are SGHDN and FVKESK. The CDR3 loop reads CASSQVHWGELFF. CDR3 DNA: TGTGCCAGCAGCCAAGTTCATTGGGGGGAGCTGTTTTTT.

The rearrangement links TRBV5-1 to TRBJ1-4, with D maybe TRBD1 (5 bases). The CDR3 length is 15 residues. The V gene lost 4 bases and the J gene lost 8 bases, with 18 bases spanning the gap. Germline V gives CDR1 SGHRS, CDR2 YFSETQ. The CDR3 protein is CASSLAGVGREKLFF. In nucleotides, the CDR3 is TGCGCCAGCAGCCTCGCCGGGGTGGGGCGGGAAAAACTGTTTTTT.

CDR3 DNA: TGTGCCAGCAGCTTCGGGACACCCGAACGGTTCTTC. As protein: CASSFGTPERFF. V usage is TRBV7-9 and J usage is TRBJ2-1; D perhaps matches TRBD1 (6 bases). The V end lost 3 bases, the J end lost 15 bases, and 15 bases lay between the germline ends. This CDR3 has 12 residues. The germline gives CDR1 SEHNR, CDR2 FQNEAQ (reference sequence).

This clonotype has ten or more counts. V gene TRBV11-1 combines with J gene TRBJ1-2, with TRBD1 matching over 8 bases. Trimming at V came to 6 bases and at J to 6 bases, leaving 6 bases not matched to a gene. Germline V lookup: CDR1 SGHAT, CDR2 FQDESV (reference sequence). This CDR3 has 13 residues. CDR3 amino acids: CASSYRTGNGYTF. The CDR3 DNA is TGTGCCAGCAGTTACCGGACAGGGAATGGCTACACCTTC.

The sample holds a few counts of this clonotype. The chain carries TRBV5-1 and TRBJ2-1; the D gene is possibly TRBD1 (5 bases). Looked up from germline, CDR1 is SGHRS and CDR2 is YFSETQ. Deletions cut 0 bases from V and 3 bases from J, with 10 bases between. The CDR3 totals 15 residues. DNA for the CDR3: TGCGCCAGCAGCTTGGAGCAGGGTTTCTACAATGAGCAGTTCTTC. Translation gives CASSLEQGFYNEQFF.

This clonotype appeared many times. The rearrangement links TRBV20-1 to TRBJ2-3; 7 bases match TRBD1. V gave up 6 bases and J gave up 6 bases; unmatched junction bases: 12. The germline V gene has CDR1 DFQATT and CDR2 SNEGSKA (reference sequence). The CDR3 runs 14 residues. The CDR3 loop reads CSAVQRGRGDTQYF. CDR3 DNA sequence: TGCAGTGCCGTTCAGAGGGGGCGCGGGGATACGCAGTATTTT.

This clonotype has only a few counts. The V call is TRBV6-6, the J call TRBJ2-7; 9 bases match TRBD1. This CDR3 contains 15 residues. V shed 6 bases and J 1 base; nucleotides not matched to a gene: 7. Looked up from germline, CDR1 is MNHNY and CDR2 is SVGAGI (reference sequence). The CDR3 is CASSGTGSRSYEQYF. In DNA, the CDR3 is TGTGCCAGCAGCGGGACAGGGAGTAGGTCCTACGAGCAGTACTTC.

This clonotype was detected a few times. This chain's CDR3 is CASSYAGTGTHEQYF. The CDR3 nucleotides read TGTGCCAGCAGTTACGCCGGGACAGGGACCCACGAGCAGTACTTC. The rearrangement links TRBV6-2 or TRBV6-3 to TRBJ2-7, with 9 bases identical to TRBD1. The length of the CDR3 is 15 residues. Germline V CDR1 and CDR2: MNHEY, SVGEGT. V lost 2 bases to trimming and J lost 5 bases; unmatched junction nucleotides: 7.

This clonotype has at least ten counts. The chain couples TRBV7-2 to TRBJ1-2; D may be TRBD1 (5 bases). V dropped 2 bases and J dropped 7 bases, with 20 bases sitting between them. The CDR3 has 16 residues. Germline assignment: CDR1 SGHTA and CDR2 FQGNSA. The CDR3: CASSLSHGGGRGGYTF. The CDR3 DNA reads as TGTGCCAGCAGCTTAAGCCACGGGGGGGGTAGGGGTGGCTACACCTTC.

This clonotype was picked up a small number of times. CDR3 amino acids: CASSLRGGTIDEQFF. The CDR3 bases are TGTGCCAGCAGCCTGAGGGGAGGGACCATCGATGAGCAGTTCTTC. V and J are TRBV7-3 and TRBJ2-1; 7 positions agree with TRBD2. The V gene's germline CDR1 is SGHTA and CDR2 FQGTGA. This CDR3 region has 15 residues. The J segment lost 8 bases and the V segment lost 5 bases, leaving 12 bases of the junction unmatched.

In this sample, this clonotype turned up many times. J is TRBJ1-5 and V is TRBV19, with unresolved D. The germline CDR1 and CDR2 sequences are LNHDA and SQIVND (reference sequence). The CDR3 length is 16 residues. V lost 10 bases and J 0 bases, leaving 19 bases between the germline ends. The CDR3 sequence is CATNNLGRVSNQPQHF. The CDR3 DNA reads TGTGCCACTAACAATCTTGGACGGGTTAGCAATCAGCCCCAGCATTTT.

This sequence joins TRBV18 and TRBJ2-1; 9 nucleotides line up with TRBD2. The CDR3 is 18 amino acids. Trimming at V came to 6 bases and at J to 0 bases, leaving 12 bases not matched to a gene. Germline V CDR1 and CDR2: KGHSH, LQKENI. The CDR3 sequence is CASSLRSSGSLSYNEQFF. For the CDR3, the DNA is TGTGCCAGCTCTCTCCGGAGTAGCGGGAGCCTCTCCTACAATGAGCAGTTCTTC.

This clonotype was picked up a small number of times. This rearrangement joins TRBV28 to TRBJ2-5, with TRBD1 identical over 9 bases. Germline assignment: CDR1 MDHEN and CDR2 SYDVKM. The CDR3 consists of 13 residues. Germline trimming cut 7 bases from V and 5 bases from J; bases unmatched to any gene: 5. CDR3 protein: CASKQGAWETQYF. The CDR3 DNA reads TGTGCCAGCAAACAGGGGGCGTGGGAGACCCAGTACTTC.

In its sample, this clonotype was seen many times. CDR3 DNA sequence: TGTGCCAGCAGCCTGGACTATGAGCGTAAGACCCAGTACTTC. Residues: CASSLDYERKTQYF. The chain recombines TRBV7-2 with TRBJ2-5, with D perhaps TRBD2 (6 bases). V was pared by 5 bases and J by 6 bases, with 16 bases between. Germline CDR1 and CDR2: SGHTA and FQGNSA. The length of the CDR3 is 14 residues. Based on the CDR3 plus reference TRBV7-2 and TRBJ2-5, the full variable domain is GAGVSQSPSNKVTEKGKDVELRCDPISGHTALYWYRQSLGQGLEFLIYFQGNSAPDKSGLPSDRFSAERTGGSVSTLTIQRTQQEDSAVYLCASSLDYERKTQYFGPGTRLLVL.

The sample holds many counts of this clonotype. The chain combines TRBV28 with TRBJ1-4; 8 nucleotides line up with TRBD1. J was trimmed by 8 bases and V by 5 bases; bases with no gene match: 13. Germline CDR1 and CDR2: MDHEN and SYDVKM. This CDR3 has 16 residues. CDR3 nucleotide sequence: TGTGCCAGCAGTCCGCCGGAGACAGGGGAAGGGGAAAAACTGTTTTTT. Its translation: CASSPPETGEGEKLFF.

This clonotype was seen a few times. The V gene is TRBV5-4, the J gene TRBJ2-2, with 9 positions matching TRBD2. V shed 2 bases, J shed 4 bases, and the junction held 6 bases outside the gene matches. This CDR3 has 16 amino acids. Looked up from germline, CDR1 is SGHNT and CDR2 is YYREEE (reference sequence). The CDR3 reads CASSLGGRAITGELFF. CDR3 in DNA: TGTGCCAGCAGCTTAGGCGGGAGGGCTATCACCGGGGAGCTGTTTTTT.

The chain joins TRBV4-2 to TRBJ2-2; 8 bases align to TRBD2. Per the germline V gene, CDR1 is LGHNA and CDR2 is YNFKEQ. CDR3 length equals 18 residues. Trimming took 1 base from V and 4 from J; bases not matched to a gene: 11. The CDR3 DNA follows: TGTGCCAGCAGCCAAGGACCTAGCGGGCCCTTTGGCACCGGGGAGCTGTTTTTT. Protein: CASSQGPSGPFGTGELFF.

The sample holds many counts of this clonotype. The chain has TRBV7-2 and TRBJ1-2; TRBD1 is a possible D gene (6 bases). Trimming took 2 bases from V and 2 from J, leaving 18 bases between them. CDR3 length: 17 amino acids. The germline V gene encodes CDR1 SGHTA and CDR2 FQGNSA. CDR3 amino acids: CASSLSGRGYQNYGYTF. CDR3 bases: TGTGCCAGCAGCTTATCGGGCAGGGGTTATCAAAACTATGGCTACACCTTC.

The chain couples TRBV29-1 to TRBJ2-3, with D perhaps matching TRBD1 (6 bases). Trimming pared 1 base from V and 5 bases from J, leaving 13 bases between. This CDR3 has 14 residues. CDR1 and CDR2 from the germline V gene are SQVTM and ANQGSEA. The chain's CDR3 is CSVEGQGFEDTQYF. Written as DNA, the CDR3 is TGCAGCGTTGAAGGGCAGGGGTTTGAAGATACGCAGTATTTT.

Ten or more counts support this clonotype. The V gene is TRBV12-3 or TRBV12-4, the J gene TRBJ2-2; unclear D gene. V was trimmed by 5 bases and J by 3 bases, leaving 10 bases between them. The CDR3 sequence is 14 residues long. CDR3 sequence reads: CASSLDTYTGELFF. In DNA, the CDR3 is TGTGCCAGCAGTCTAGACACCTACACCGGGGAGCTGTTTTTT.

The sample holds many counts of this clonotype. The chain employs TRBV6-2 or TRBV6-3 and TRBJ2-2; D may be TRBD1 (6 bases). Germline assignment: CDR1 MNHEY and CDR2 SVGEGT. The CDR3 sequence is 18 residues long. Trimming removed 2 bases from V and 3 bases from J, with 19 bases in between. The chain's CDR3 is CASSYGAGAGPYTGELFF. In nucleotides, the CDR3 is TGTGCCAGCAGTTACGGGGCAGGGGCCGGCCCATACACCGGGGAGCTGTTTTTT.

The CDR3, as DNA: TGTGCCATCAGGGAGAACACTGAAGCTTTCTTT. It is translated as CAIRENTEAFF. The chain is built from TRBV10-3 and TRBJ1-1; the D is unclear. V shed 6 bases and J shed 1 base, with 3 bases lying between them. Germline lookup yields CDR1 ENHRY and CDR2 SYGVKD. The CDR3 loop spans 11 amino acids.